This T cell receptor (beta chain) was documented in a study of CD8 T cells in Susac syndrome. V gave up 4 bases and J gave up 0 bases; unmatched junction bases: 8. CDR1 is LGHDT and CDR2 is YNNKEL in the germline V gene (reference sequence). CDR3 length: 17 amino acids. Sequencing of TCR beta covered CD8+ and CD4+ T cells obtained from blood. The patients who served as multiple sclerosis controls were treatment-naive and had stable or active relapsing-remitting disease that fulfilled the revised McDonald criteria. TEMRA cells were enriched by FACS, while CD8+ and CD4+ T cells were obtained through a negative isolation that was performed magnetically. The RNA, about 0.5 to 1 ug, was put through reverse transcription using random hexamers. Across 54 Vbeta and 13 Jbeta, immunoSEQ multiplex PCR amplified TCR beta CDR3. In TCRdb, the immunoSEQ multiplex PCR reads were re-called with MiXCR into one record per CDR3 protein. The table shows over 130,000 distinct CDR3 sequences, with 85% to 95% occurring only once.

The sample consisted of CD4+ T cells from PBMCs. The clonotype comes from a human donor with multiple sclerosis. The rearrangement joins TRBV3-1 to TRBJ2-1; the match to TRBD2 covers 8 bases. CDR3 DNA: TGTGCCAGCAGCCGACGCAGTACTAGCGGCTCCTACAATGAGCAGTTCTTC. Protein sequence: CASSRRSTSGSYNEQFF.